This T cell receptor beta chain is drawn from a study of OX40 agonist ivuxolimab in advanced cancers. In the study overall: Ivuxolimab was an agonistic, fully human IgG2 monoclonal antibody directed against OX40 (CD134), a costimulatory receptor. Intravenous ivuxolimab was administered to patients every 2 weeks at six dose levels: 0.01, 0.1, 0.3, 1.5, 3 and 10 mg/kg. Of the approximately 50 dose-escalation patients, hepatocellular carcinoma was present in about 20, melanoma in around 15, renal cell carcinoma in 9 and head and neck cancer in 9. In the dose-escalation cohort, about four fifths of patients were male, and the mean age was approximately 60 years with a range of 23 to 79. Prior anti-PD-1, anti-PD-L1 or anti-CTLA-4 therapy was permitted, and about two fifths of dose-escalation patients had received checkpoint inhibitors. Partial responses were achieved by three dose-escalation patients, of whom one had hepatocellular carcinoma and two had cutaneous melanoma. The point of sequencing TCRbeta in the periphery was to test whether ivuxolimab changed TCR sequence diversity and drove clonal T-cell expansion. The paper describes the monotherapy dose-escalation part (N of about 55 patients) of the phase I trial of ivuxolimab.

Patients with a history of autoimmune disease or receiving systemic immunosuppression were excluded from the trial. Peripheral blood for TCR sequencing was collected from all dose cohorts at baseline, on cycle 4 day 1, and on cycle 7 day 1. Samples were obtained from an open-label, multicenter, first-in-human phase I dose-escalation trial of ivuxolimab. Adults with locally advanced or metastatic melanoma, renal cell carcinoma, hepatocellular carcinoma or head and neck squamous cell carcinoma were enrolled in the trial. Before TCR sequencing, CD4+ T cells and CD8+ T cells from peripheral blood were sorted into separate populations. For sequencing of the TCRbeta CDR3 region, genomic DNA was extracted from the sorted cells. The immunoSEQ Assay was used for sequencing of TCRbeta CDR3 regions. Imported from immuneACCESS, the table was reduced by TCRdb to in-frame sequences with V and J called. These copies leave out some clones; in studies compared against another copy, an unresolved V gene accounts for under half, and the cause of the remainder is not known. Present in this sample are some 30,000 clones, under 95% of which were seen just once. About 4.5% of the sample lies in the top ten.

The CDR3 holds 16 amino acids from the cysteine to the phenylalanine. Only the CDR3 DNA stays, 48 bases, in frame from base 1. The germline ends are 20 bases apart after V is trimmed by 5 bases and J by 4 bases. Reading the germline V gene (reference sequence) gives CDR1 SEHNR and CDR2 FQNEAQ. Of note for this clone: Its antigen is currently not known. No base qualities exist here, and no much larger clone lies one base off it.

The study at large found these results: On average, CD8+ T cells showed more expanded clones than CD4+ T cells after ivuxolimab. The antigen specificity of the peripheral T cells that underwent clonal expansion was not determined. Partial responders in the 0.1-3.0 mg/kg groups had among the lowest normalized peripheral clonal expansion, especially among CD8+ T cells. At doses of 0.1 to 3.0 mg/kg, clonal expansion of both CD4+ and CD8+ blood T cells was observed from baseline to week 6. Low levels of normalized T-cell clonal expansion were also shown by some nonresponding patients.

This sequence was found in an adult with an advanced solid tumor such as melanoma, head and neck, liver or kidney cancer. Sequences were derived from CD4+ or CD8+ T cells sorted from blood, sampled in a trial of the OX40 agonist ivuxolimab. Recombination joined TRBV7-9 with TRBJ1-2, and the D gene may be TRBD1, 6 bases matching. The nucleotide sequence reads as follows: TGTGCCAGCAGCCAATCGCAGGACAGCGAAATCTATGGCTACACCTTC. The resulting protein is CASSQSQDSEIYGYTF.